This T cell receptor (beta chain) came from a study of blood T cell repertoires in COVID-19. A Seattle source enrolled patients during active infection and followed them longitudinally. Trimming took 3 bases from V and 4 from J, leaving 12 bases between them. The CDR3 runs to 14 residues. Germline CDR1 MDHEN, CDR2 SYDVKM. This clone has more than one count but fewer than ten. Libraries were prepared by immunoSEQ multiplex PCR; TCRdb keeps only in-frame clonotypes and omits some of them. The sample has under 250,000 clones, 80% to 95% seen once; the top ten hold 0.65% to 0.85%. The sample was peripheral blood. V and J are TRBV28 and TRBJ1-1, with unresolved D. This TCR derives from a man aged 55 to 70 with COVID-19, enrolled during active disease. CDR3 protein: CASSFRLSRTEAFF. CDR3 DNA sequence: TGTGCCAGCAGTTTTCGGTTGAGTCGCACTGAAGCTTTCTTT.